The rows below give T cell receptor beta chains drawn from one sample of a study of blood T cell repertoires in COVID-19. Here immunoSEQ multiplex PCR was the method, and the copy in TCRdb shows in-frame clones only, minus some. The sample shows 340,000 or so clones, around 83% of them seen only once. The sample consisted of peripheral blood. Every receptor here comes from a man aged 30 to 45 with active or convalescent COVID-19. Both conserved end residues are part of each CDR3.

V	J	CDR3
TRBV7-9	TRBJ2-5	CASSGRLAQTQYF
TRBV30	TRBJ2-2	CAWSVGQGSYTGELFF
TRBV7-9	TRBJ2-7	CASSQGLGEQYF
TRBV3-1/TRBV3-2	TRBJ2-7	CASSQVREGWNEQYF
TRBV27	TRBJ1-2	CASSLGGGNYGYTF
TRBV7-6	TRBJ1-2	CASSLTPGQGFYGYTF
TRBV7-9	TRBJ1-2	CASSLVDRGLRGYTF
TRBV30	TRBJ2-6	CAWSVLGSGANVLTF
TRBV18	TRBJ1-5	CASSPVRGTDQPQHF
TRBV11-2	TRBJ2-1	CASSLDLAGPFYNEQFF
TRBV7-3	TRBJ2-1	CASSFGNSGGPYNEQFF
TRBV29-1	TRBJ1-1	CSTRDSPQAFF
TRBV3-1/TRBV3-2	TRBJ2-5	CASSQETGPQETQYF
TRBV4-1	TRBJ2-7	CASSPRGGEYEQYF
TRBV19	TRBJ2-7	CASSIASQGYEQYF
TRBV7-9	TRBJ2-1	CASRNASDEQFF
TRBV11-3	TRBJ2-7	CASSLVGVCYEQYF
TRBV30	TRBJ1-2	CACHRRGKSGYTF
TRBV27	TRBJ1-2	CASSFRTGEGYGYTF
TRBV10-3	TRBJ1-1	CAISLTENTEAFF
TRBV7-2	TRBJ2-4	CASTQSGGAGIQYF
TRBV5-5	TRBJ1-1	CASSLLPQGPHTEAFF
TRBV28	TRBJ1-6	CASSLDRTNNSPLHF
TRBV30	TRBJ2-7	CAWDGDRDHEQYF
TRBV6-5	TRBJ1-1	CASRLDWQGTEAFF
TRBV18	TRBJ2-5	CASSSPSRTRARLETQYF
TRBV20-1	TRBJ1-5	CSASDQGGSNQPQHF
TRBV10-3	TRBJ1-5	CAISDSLNQPQHF
TRBV3-1/TRBV3-2	TRBJ2-1	CASSQDALISSYNEQFF
TRBV27	TRBJ2-7	CASSLNPGLAEYEQYF
TRBV5-1	TRBJ2-2	CASSKGQGRAGELFF
TRBV6-1	TRBJ2-2	CASSLEGEGGELFF
TRBV6-2/TRBV6-3	TRBJ2-3	CASSSSGRDTDTQYF
TRBV4-3	TRBJ1-2	CASSAQPGLNYGYTF
TRBV7-2	TRBJ2-7	CASSQGPRTGQYF
TRBV2	TRBJ2-1	CASTERGDFIFAYNEQFF
TRBV4-3	TRBJ2-1	CASSQELAGGYNEQFF
TRBV10-3	TRBJ1-1	CAISEGQGNTEAFF
TRBV4-1	TRBJ2-1	CASSNDRGAGNEQFF
TRBV28	TRBJ2-3	CASSLSPGLGASTDTQYF
TRBV24-1	TRBJ2-5	CATSDPRLAGGETQYF
TRBV7-8	TRBJ2-7	CASSLSRYEQYF
TRBV19	TRBJ2-2	CASSIGGWGTGELFF
TRBV11-3	TRBJ2-1	CASSRQAAYNEQFF
TRBV7-2	TRBJ2-3	CASSLAPALTDTQYF
TRBV3-1/TRBV3-2	TRBJ2-7	CASSQDGSGGSFSYEQYF
TRBV7-3	TRBJ2-2	CASSPPSNTGELFF
TRBV6-5	TRBJ2-7	CASSDSQGASYEQYF
TRBV28	TRBJ2-7	CASSSPEAGPKDEQYF
TRBV4-1	TRBJ1-2	CASSQDSGFPYGYTF
TRBV6-1	TRBJ2-5	CASSEVGQSRRTQYF
TRBV18	TRBJ1-4	CASKPGTGDEKLFF
TRBV19	TRBJ1-1	CASSIQPGDTEAFF
TRBV28	TRBJ1-1	CASKGLQNTEAFF
TRBV19	TRBJ1-3	CASNQINGNTIYF
TRBV6-5	TRBJ2-7	CASSYVMRDEQYF
TRBV3-1/TRBV3-2	TRBJ1-2	CASSQDRGYGYTF